This paragraph covers one TCR beta chain sequence. CD45RO-negative, CCR7-selected cells formed the naive CD8 fraction, which excluded terminally differentiated effector memory CD45RA+ cells. Clones were sequenced by immunoSEQ multiplex PCR, and TCRdb holds only the in-frame ones, with some missing. The sample records under 700,000 clones, 95% being singletons. Germline trimming cut 2 bases from V and 6 bases from J; bases unmatched to any gene: 3. The germline V gene has CDR1 SGHVS and CDR2 FNYEAQ. This CDR3 region has 13 residues. This entry comes from a study of shared clonotypes between healthy human individuals.

J is TRBJ2-7 and V is TRBV7-6, with TRBD2 matching 8 bases. The sequenced material came from naive CD8+ T cells sorted from blood. The TCR sequence derives from a woman aged 30 to 39 in good health. The CDR3 DNA reads as TGTGCCAGCAGCTTAACGGGGGGGTCCGAGCAGTACTTC. It is translated as CASSLTGGSEQYF. The variable domain in full, with the rest retrieved from reference TRBV7-6 and TRBJ2-7, is GAGVSQSPRYKVTKRGQDVALRCDPISGHVSLYWYRQALGQGPEFLTYFNYEAQQDKSGLPNDRFSAERPEGSISTLTIQRTEQRDSAMYRCASSLTGGSEQYFGPGTRLTVT.